The sequence of this T cell receptor (beta chain) was determined in a study of beta chain features in type 1 diabetes. As every portion of the isolated RNA was reverse transcribed, the sequencing read expressed TCRB transcripts. Measured with immunoSEQ multiplex PCR; TCRdb has only the in-frame clones, and not every one. In the table there are 350,000 to 400,000 clones, more than 12% of which are singletons. V dropped 2 bases and J dropped 0 bases, with 10 bases sitting between them. The CDR3 extends over 15 amino acids. Per germline, CDR1 SGHTA and CDR2 FQGTGA. This clone has only a few counts. V and J are TRBV7-3 and TRBJ1-1; D is possibly TRBD1 (5 bases). Material: naive CD4+ T cells from blood. The sequence was collected from a woman between 18 and 29 years old in good health. CDR3 coding DNA: TGTGCCAGCAGCTTATCGGGGGGGTTGAACACTGAAGCTTTCTTT. Protein sequence: CASSLSGGLNTEAFF.